Each of the 32 T cell receptor beta chains below was sequenced from the same sample in a study of blood T cell repertoires in COVID-19. Assay: immunoSEQ multiplex PCR; the TCRdb copy retains only in-frame clones and omits some. The data show some 700,000 clones, approximately 90% seen once. Input material: peripheral blood. The receptors derive from a woman aged 18-29 years with acute or convalescent COVID-19.

This clone was detected a few times. The V and J genes are TRBV27 and TRBJ1-1; 8 bases align to TRBD1. The CDR3 runs 16 residues. Germline trimming cut 0 bases from V and 1 base from J; bases unmatched to any gene: 4. CDR1 and CDR2 (germline): MNHEY, SMNVEV (reference sequence). As DNA, the CDR3 is TGTGCCAGCAGTTTATCTCTCGGACAGGGGAACACTGAAGCTTTCTTT. This sequence encodes CASSLSLGQGNTEAFF.

CDR3 region: CASSFTGGGQPQHF. The DNA of the CDR3 is TGTGCCAGCAGTTTTACAGGGGGGGGTCAGCCCCAGCATTTT. The chain recombines TRBV27 with TRBJ1-5; TRBD1 matches at 8 bases. The V gene's germline CDR1 is MNHEY and CDR2 SMNVEV (reference sequence). This CDR3 has 14 amino acids. V trimming: 3 bases; J trimming: 6 bases; junction bases outside the gene matches: 4.

In its sample, this clone was seen once. The genes are TRBV14 and TRBJ1-5, with D possibly matching TRBD1 (6 bases). This CDR3 is built from 13 residues. Germline assignment: CDR1 SGHDN and CDR2 FVKESK. The V end was cut by 2 bases, the J end by 4 bases, with 6 bases between. The CDR3 DNA sequence: TGTGCCAGCAGCCAACAGGGGAATCAGCCCCAGCATTTT. Its translation: CASSQQGNQPQHF. The full variable domain, its missing parts supplied by reference TRBV14 and TRBJ1-5, is EAGVTQFPSHSVIEKGQTVTLRCDPISGHDNLYWYRRVMGKEIKFLLHFVKESKQDESGMPNNRFLAERTGGTYSTLKVQPAELEDSGVYFCASSQQGNQPQHFGDGTRLSIL.

V gene TRBV19 combines with J gene TRBJ2-7, with unresolved D. This CDR3 has 13 amino acids. Germline assignment: CDR1 LNHDA and CDR2 SQIVND (reference sequence). The ends were cut back, 3 bases at V and 4 bases at J, with 10 bases in the middle. The CDR3 DNA reads TGTGCCAGTAGTATGGGCAGGTGGTACGAGCAGTACTTC. Protein sequence: CASSMGRWYEQYF.

The rearrangement uses TRBV5-1 and TRBJ1-1; D is undetermined. V lost 4 bases, J lost 2 bases, and 12 bases lay in between. Germline CDR1 is SGHRS and CDR2 is YFSETQ. This CDR3 spans 14 amino acids. The CDR3 loop is CASSQATANTEAFF. The DNA of the CDR3 is TGCGCCAGCAGCCAGGCTACAGCTAACACTGAAGCTTTCTTT.

This clone showed up just once. This chain links TRBV5-4 with TRBJ1-2, with 11 bases fitting TRBD1. The V and J ends lost 4 bases and 5 bases, in that order; junction bases with no gene match: 10. The CDR3 runs 16 residues. CDR1 is SGHNT and CDR2 is YYREEE in the germline V gene (reference sequence). Here the CDR3 reads CASSRRGDRGEYGYTF. The CDR3, as DNA: TGTGCCAGCAGCCGGAGAGGGGACAGGGGGGAGTATGGCTACACCTTC.

The sample holds one count of this clone. The chain couples TRBV11-2 to TRBJ1-3; TRBD1 might be the D (6 bases). Germline V gene sequence: CDR1 SGHAT, CDR2 FQNNGV. Trimming took off 10 bases at V and 3 bases at J, with 16 bases between the two ends. The CDR3 spans 14 residues. The CDR3 DNA follows: TGTGCCACCACCCACAGGGCCGATGGAAACACCATATATTTT. It yields the protein CATTHRADGNTIYF.

The rearrangement joins TRBV30 to TRBJ1-1; perhaps TRBD1 as D (6 bases). CDR1 and CDR2 (germline): GTSNPN, SVGIG (reference sequence). V lost 4 bases and J lost 6, with 18 bases in between. The length of the CDR3 is 14 residues. The chain's CDR3 is CAWKLPQGLAEAFF. CDR3 coding DNA: TGTGCCTGGAAACTGCCCCAGGGGCTCGCTGAAGCTTTCTTT.

V usage is TRBV11-2 and J usage is TRBJ1-1; D is undetermined. Germline CDR1 SGHAT, CDR2 FQNNGV. CDR3 length: 14 amino acids. Trimming pared 1 base from V and 1 base from J, leaving 7 bases between. CDR3 sequence (DNA): TGTGCCAGCAGCTTAGGGGCTTCGAACACTGAAGCTTTCTTT. Translation: CASSLGASNTEAFF.

The CDR3 region is CASSTHRSGTGDSSAFF. The CDR3 DNA sequence: TGTGCCAGTAGTACCCATCGGAGTGGGACAGGGGATTCGTCGGCTTTCTTT. The J gene is TRBJ1-1, the V gene TRBV19; the match to TRBD1 covers 10 bases. Losses at the gene ends were 4 bases for V and 11 bases for J; bases not matched to a gene: 19. Per germline, CDR1 LNHDA and CDR2 SQIVND (reference sequence). CDR3 length: 17 residues.

The V gene is TRBV29-1, the J gene TRBJ2-3, with D tentatively TRBD2 (5 bases). Germline V lookup: CDR1 SQVTM, CDR2 ANQGSEA. The V end lost 6 bases, the J end lost 5 bases, and 6 bases lay between the germline ends. The CDR3 is 10 amino acids. In DNA form, the CDR3 reads TGCAGCGTAGAGGGAGATACGCAGTATTTT. This gives the protein CSVEGDTQYF.

V usage is TRBV7-7 and J usage is TRBJ2-1, with TRBD2 identical over 8 bases. The J segment lost 3 bases and the V segment lost 5 bases, leaving 9 bases of the junction unmatched. The CDR3 sequence is 16 residues long. Germline-derived CDR1 and CDR2 are SSHAT and FNYEAQ (reference sequence). In nucleotides, the CDR3 is TGTGCCAGCAGCCCTCATAGCGGGGTTGACTACAATGAGCAGTTCTTC. Protein sequence: CASSPHSGVDYNEQFF.

This clone has a handful of counts. The chain couples TRBV7-9 to TRBJ2-7; D call uncertain. This CDR3 is 12 amino acids long. Trimming left V 6 bases short and J 4 bases short, with 10 bases between. Per the germline V gene, CDR1 is SEHNR and CDR2 is FQNEAQ (reference sequence). This CDR3 is CASSLTAYEQYF. The CDR3 DNA reads as TGTGCCAGCAGTTTGACTGCGTACGAGCAGTACTTC.

V and J are TRBV6-6 and TRBJ2-7; 9 nucleotides align to TRBD1. Losses at the gene ends were 6 bases for V and 5 bases for J; bases not matched to a gene: 14. Germline V gene sequence: CDR1 MNHNY, CDR2 SVGAGI (reference sequence). The CDR3 sequence is 16 residues long. CDR3 coding DNA: TGTGCCAGCAGCCACCTGATGAAGGGACAGGGTAACGAGCAGTACTTC. This sequence encodes CASSHLMKGQGNEQYF.

The chain joins TRBV24-1 to TRBJ2-3, with D unresolved. Trimming stripped 5 bases from V and 3 bases from J, with 11 bases between. The V gene's germline CDR1 is KGHDR and CDR2 SFDVKD. This CDR3 contains 14 residues. This CDR3 reads CATSGHGITDTQYF. The DNA of the CDR3 is TGTGCCACCAGTGGACACGGAATTACAGATACGCAGTATTTT.

This clone was counted only a few times. Other nucleotide sequences in the sample specify the same CDR3. The rearrangement uses TRBV6-5 and TRBJ1-2, with 10 bases matching TRBD1. The germline V gene encodes CDR1 MNHEY and CDR2 SVGAGI. This CDR3 region has 14 residues. With 6 bases clipped from V and 4 bases from J, the junction kept 5 bases outside the gene matches. The CDR3 spells CASSRDRGAYGYTF. The CDR3 DNA follows: TGTGCCAGCAGCCGGGACAGGGGAGCCTATGGCTACACCTTC.

This chain connects TRBV19 to TRBJ1-2; no firm D call. CDR1 is LNHDA, CDR2 SQIVND, per germline (reference sequence). V lost 2 bases and J 7 bases, leaving 17 bases between the germline ends. CDR3 size: 15 residues. CDR3 residues: CASSILDGTSGGYTF. The CDR3 DNA reads as TGTGCCAGTAGTATACTGGACGGAACCAGCGGTGGCTACACCTTC.

The V call is TRBV4-3, the J call TRBJ2-5, with D possibly matching TRBD2 (5 bases). There are 15 residues in the CDR3. The V end lost 0 bases, the J end lost 7 bases, and 15 bases lay between the germline ends. In germline, CDR1 is LGHNA, CDR2 YSLEER. CDR3 bases: TGCGCCAGCAGCCAAGAGGTAGGAGCTGGAGGGACCCAGTACTTC. Its translation is CASSQEVGAGGTQYF.

V and J are TRBV6-5 and TRBJ1-3, with a weak D call TRBD1 (6 bases). The CDR3 runs 16 residues. V lost 0 bases, J lost 2 bases, and 11 bases lay in between. Germline lookup yields CDR1 MNHEY and CDR2 SVGAGI. The CDR3 here is CASSYSSDRTGNTIYF. CDR3 coding DNA: TGTGCCAGCAGTTACTCGAGCGACAGGACTGGAAACACCATATATTTT.

CDR3 residues: CASSESPYGYTF. Written as DNA, the CDR3 is TGTGCCAGCAGTGAGAGTCCCTATGGCTACACCTTC. The chain has TRBV25-1 and TRBJ1-2; D is unclear. Germline CDR1 is MGHDK and CDR2 is SYGVNS. CDR3 size: 12 residues. The V end lost 3 bases, the J end lost 4 bases, and 6 bases lay between the germline ends.

The chain combines TRBV6-6 with TRBJ1-4, with TRBD1 identical over 9 bases. CDR1 is MNHNY and CDR2 is SVGAGI in the germline V gene (reference sequence). The CDR3 is 17 amino acids. V lost 5 bases to trimming and J lost 5 bases; unmatched junction nucleotides: 12. The CDR3 protein is CASSPGQGGIRNEKLFF. CDR3 sequence (DNA): TGTGCCAGCAGTCCGGGACAGGGAGGAATACGAAATGAAAAACTGTTTTTT.

The chain uses TRBV27 and TRBJ1-4; D is uncertain. The CDR3 covers 13 residues. Germline V lookup: CDR1 MNHEY, CDR2 SMNVEV (reference sequence). CDR3 coding DNA: TGTGCTTCACGGAGTCTCGATTACGAAAAACTGTTTTTT. Translating it yields CASRSLDYEKLFF.

This clone has more than one count but fewer than ten. The J gene is TRBJ1-2, the V gene TRBV6-2 or TRBV6-3, with 7 bases aligning to TRBD1. V gave up 0 bases and J gave up 8 bases; unmatched junction bases: 9. From germline, CDR1 is MNHEY and CDR2 SVGEGT. This CDR3 is 15 amino acids long. The CDR3 is CASSYSGTGTVGYTF. For the CDR3, the DNA is TGTGCCAGCAGTTACTCGGGTACCGGGACAGTAGGCTACACCTTC.

In its sample, this clone was seen a few times. The rearrangement uses TRBV19 and TRBJ2-7; TRBD1 aligns across 8 bases. J was trimmed by 2 bases and V by 5 bases; bases with no gene match: 8. The CDR3 spans 15 residues. CDR1 LNHDA and CDR2 SQIVND come from the germline V gene (reference sequence). The CDR3 sequence: CASSFGAGGAYEQYF. CDR3 in DNA: TGTGCCAGTAGTTTTGGGGCAGGGGGCGCCTACGAGCAGTACTTC.

This chain joins TRBV9 and TRBJ2-7, with TRBD2 as a possible D gene (6 bases). The CDR3 totals 15 residues. Germline V gives CDR1 SGDLS, CDR2 YYNGEE. Trimming removed 0 bases from V and 3 bases from J, with 13 bases in between. CDR3: CASSVVGGPLYEQYF. DNA of the CDR3: TGTGCCAGCAGCGTAGTCGGGGGTCCCCTCTACGAGCAGTACTTC.

The genes are TRBV28 and TRBJ1-6, with a tentative D call TRBD1 (6 bases). Germline V lookup: CDR1 MDHEN, CDR2 SYDVKM. The V end was cut by 4 bases, the J end by 4 bases, with 11 bases between. The CDR3 spans 15 residues. CDR3 sequence (DNA): TGTGCCAGCAGTTCCCTCCAGGGGTATAATTCACCCCTCCACTTT. It yields the protein CASSSLQGYNSPLHF.

This clone was observed a handful of times. The chain is built from TRBV28 and TRBJ1-4; perhaps TRBD1 as D (6 bases). The CDR3 is 15 residues long. Trimming cost V 5 bases and J 2 bases, with 12 bases left between them. CDR1 MDHEN and CDR2 SYDVKM come from the germline V gene. The CDR3, as DNA: TGTGCCAGCAGTACGCACAGGGAGACTAATGAAAAACTGTTTTTT. Protein product: CASSTHRETNEKLFF.

This rearrangement joins TRBV7-2 to TRBJ1-2; possibly TRBD1 for D (5 bases). Germline V gene sequence: CDR1 SGHTA, CDR2 FQGNSA. V was clipped by 1 base and J by 4 bases, with 13 bases between them. This CDR3 is built from 15 residues. The CDR3 coding sequence is TGTGCCAGCAGCTTAGGATCAGGGCCCATCTATGGCTACACCTTC. Translation gives CASSLGSGPIYGYTF.

The chain has TRBV5-1 and TRBJ2-2; a possible D gene is TRBD1 (6 bases). Trimming pared 4 bases from V and 2 bases from J, leaving 15 bases between. The CDR3 has 16 residues. The germline CDR1 and CDR2 sequences are SGHRS and YFSETQ. In DNA, the CDR3 is TGCGCCAGCAGCGGATCCGGGACACCTAACACCGGGGAGCTGTTTTTT. This translates into CASSGSGTPNTGELFF.

The chain couples TRBV6-1 to TRBJ1-6; no clear D. The CDR3 is 13 residues long. Trimming shortened V by 7 bases and J by 11 bases, and 15 bases separated the two germline ends. The germline gives CDR1 MNHNS, CDR2 SASEGT. The CDR3 DNA sequence: TGTGCCAGCACAGAGGGTGAGTTACCACCCCTCCACTTT. It specifies CASTEGELPPLHF.

The sample holds one count of this clone. This chain links TRBV30 with TRBJ1-3, with unresolved D. Deletions cut 2 bases from V and 0 bases from J, with 8 bases between. Germline V lookup: CDR1 GTSNPN, CDR2 SVGIG (reference sequence). The CDR3 runs 14 residues. The CDR3 spells CAWSTGYSGNTIYF. The DNA of the CDR3 is TGTGCCTGGAGTACGGGTTACTCTGGAAACACCATATATTTT. The full variable domain, completed using reference TRBV30 and TRBJ1-3, is SQTIHQWPATLVQPVGSPLSLECTVEGTSNPNLYWYRQAAGRGLQLLFYSVGIGQISSEVPQNLSASRPQDRQFILSSKKLLLSDSGFYLCAWSTGYSGNTIYFGEGSWLTVV.

The chain is built from TRBV6-5 and TRBJ1-2; D is possibly TRBD1 (6 bases). The V gene's germline CDR1 is MNHEY and CDR2 SVGAGI. The CDR3 runs to 14 residues. V lost 7 bases, J lost 2 bases, and 14 bases lay in between. The CDR3 region has the DNA TGTGCCAGCAATGGGTGGACAGAAAACTATGGCTACACCTTC. Translating gives CASNGWTENYGYTF.